What follows are 32 T cell receptor beta chains derived from one specimen sequenced in a study of CD8 T cells in ankylosing spondylitis. TCRdb passed the 5' RACE reads through MiXCR, listing each CDR3 protein once. The sample yields approximately 150,000 distinct CDR3 sequences, roughly 31% seen once. Sequencing used synovial fluid, either unsorted or a sorted T cell fraction (not recorded which). These receptors were obtained from a male donor with ankylosing spondylitis.

This clonotype has ten or more counts. The chain has TRBV12-5 and TRBJ2-2; 10 bases are a match to TRBD2. Per germline, CDR1 LGHNT and CDR2 FRNRAP. The length of the CDR3 is 15 residues. V shed 8 bases, J shed 3 bases, and the junction held 6 bases outside the gene matches. CDR3 protein: CASSMGLAHTGELFF. DNA for the CDR3: TGTGCTAGTTCCATGGGACTAGCGCACACCGGGGAGCTGTTTTTT.

The V and J genes are TRBV4-1 and TRBJ2-1, with D possibly matching TRBD1 (6 bases). This CDR3 is 15 amino acids long. V was clipped by 4 bases and J by 5 bases, with 15 bases between them. The germline V gene has CDR1 MGHRA and CDR2 YSYEKL. Written as DNA, the CDR3 is TGCGCCAGCAGCCCTGGGGGCAGGATTAACAATGAGCAGTTCTTC. Translated, it gives CASSPGGRINNEQFF.

This clonotype came up a few times. The chain combines TRBV30 with TRBJ2-3, with a tentative D call TRBD2 (6 bases). The V gene lost 2 bases and the J gene lost 0 bases, with 15 bases spanning the gap. This CDR3 contains 16 residues. Germline CDR1 is GTSNPN and CDR2 is SVGIG (reference sequence). CDR3 DNA: TGTGCCTGGAGTCGAAATAGCGGAGTTAGCACAGATACGCAGTATTTT. It translates to CAWSRNSGVSTDTQYF.

CDR3 loop: CASRPAMNTEAFF. CDR3 DNA sequence: TGTGCCAGCAGGCCCGCAATGAACACTGAAGCTTTCTTT. The rearrangement joins TRBV6-1 to TRBJ1-1; no clear D. The CDR3 extends over 13 amino acids. Between the trimmed V and J ends, which lost 6 bases and 0 bases, there was a span of 8 bases. The germline V gene encodes CDR1 MNHNS and CDR2 SASEGT.

The CDR3 coding sequence is TGTGCCAGCAGTTTTAAGGATACGCAGTATTTT. It specifies CASSFKDTQYF. V and J are TRBV12-3 or TRBV12-4 and TRBJ2-3; unclear D gene. V lost 3 bases and J 6 bases, leaving 4 bases between the germline ends. This CDR3 is 11 amino acids long.

There are many counts of this clonotype. The chain recombines TRBV10-3 with TRBJ1-4; D gene uncertain. With 4 bases removed from V and 2 bases from J, the gap between germline ends came to 5 bases. The V gene's germline CDR1 is ENHRY and CDR2 SYGVKD. The CDR3 has 13 amino acids. The CDR3 nucleotides are TGTGCCATCAGTGTGGCGACTAATGAAAAACTGTTTTTT. As protein: CAISVATNEKLFF.

This clonotype has just a few counts. The chain is built from TRBV27 and TRBJ2-1; 13 positions match TRBD2. After removal of 6 bases from V and 11 bases from J, the junction contained 7 bases not matched to a gene. The CDR3 contains 14 residues. Germline CDR1 reads MNHEY; CDR2 reads SMNVEV (reference sequence). In nucleotides, the CDR3 is TGTGCCAGCAGGAAGACTAGCGGGGGGTTTCAGCAGTTCTTC. This translates into CASRKTSGGFQQFF.

The chain joins TRBV15 to TRBJ1-2; no clear D. The CDR3 length is 13 residues. V was trimmed by 4 bases and J by 1 base, leaving 7 bases between them. From germline, CDR1 is LNHNV and CDR2 YYDKDF (reference sequence). CDR3 protein: CATSMARNYGYTF. In DNA, the CDR3 is TGTGCCACCAGCATGGCACGTAACTATGGCTACACCTTC.

This chain connects TRBV2 to TRBJ1-1; possibly TRBD1 for D (5 bases). Germline loops: CDR1 SNHLY, CDR2 FYNNEI. This CDR3 has 13 amino acids. Trimming took off 0 bases at V and 8 bases at J, with 10 bases between the two ends. The CDR3 region is CASSEAYRQEAFF. The CDR3 nucleotides are TGTGCCAGCAGTGAAGCGTACAGGCAGGAAGCTTTCTTT.

The chain has TRBV12-3 or TRBV12-4 and TRBJ2-3; 11 nucleotides align to TRBD2. The CDR3 is made up of 16 amino acids. Trimming at V came to 6 bases and at J to 4 bases, leaving 9 bases not matched to a gene. CDR3 in DNA: TGTGCCAGCAGGCTTAGCGGGAGGGTGGGGTCAGATACGCAGTATTTT. It yields the protein CASRLSGRVGSDTQYF.

CDR3 DNA: TGTGCCAGCAGGGAATTTCCGGGACAGGGGTTTGCTGAAGCTTTCTTT. This gives the protein CASREFPGQGFAEAFF. V gene TRBV6-1 combines with J gene TRBJ1-1, with 10 bases fitting TRBD1. CDR3 size: 16 residues. Trimming at V came to 6 bases and at J to 6 bases, leaving 13 bases not matched to a gene. The V gene's germline CDR1 is MNHNS and CDR2 SASEGT.

The chain uses TRBV6-1 and TRBJ1-1; 10 bases line up with TRBD1. V lost 7 bases to trimming and J lost 3 bases; unmatched junction nucleotides: 17. Germline loops: CDR1 MNHNS, CDR2 SASEGT. The CDR3 is 18 residues long. The CDR3 nucleotides are TGTGCCAGCACCCCAAAAAGACAGGGGGCGCGTGGGGACACTGAAGCTTTCTTT. Encoded protein: CASTPKRQGARGDTEAFF.

The V call is TRBV12-5, the J call TRBJ2-5; 8 nucleotides line up with TRBD2. V shed 1 base, J shed 5 bases, and the junction held 12 bases outside the gene matches. The CDR3 is 17 residues long. Germline values: CDR1 LGHNT, CDR2 FRNRAP. The DNA for the CDR3 is TGTGCTAGTGGTTTGGGCTACGCTGGACTAGCTGGGGAGACCCAGTACTTC. It specifies CASGLGYAGLAGETQYF.

This clonotype was detected only a few times. V gene TRBV12-3 or TRBV12-4 combines with J gene TRBJ2-2; a possible D gene is TRBD1 (6 bases). CDR3 length equals 19 residues. Trimming left V 3 bases short and J 3 bases short, with 23 bases between. CDR3 protein: CASSFGTPKTLGHTGELFF. CDR3 sequence (DNA): TGTGCCAGCAGTTTTGGGACACCAAAGACCCTGGGCCACACCGGGGAGCTGTTTTTT.

The rearrangement joins TRBV11-3 to TRBJ2-1; D uncertain. The V and J ends lost 6 bases and 2 bases respectively, with 11 bases between them. CDR3 length: 14 amino acids. Germline CDR1 reads SGHNT; CDR2 reads YENEEA. The CDR3 is CASRGTAPYNEQFF. The DNA for the CDR3 is TGTGCCAGCAGAGGAACCGCCCCCTACAATGAGCAGTTCTTC.

This sequence joins TRBV9 and TRBJ2-5, with 14 bases aligning to TRBD2. Trimming removed 3 bases from V and 5 bases from J; junction bases left unmatched: 12. The CDR3 is 18 amino acids. In germline, CDR1 is SGDLS, CDR2 YYNGEE. Here the CDR3 reads CASSAPGVGLAGDETQYF. The CDR3 coding sequence is TGTGCCAGCAGCGCACCGGGTGTGGGACTAGCGGGGGATGAGACCCAGTACTTC.

In this sample, this clonotype turned up many times. This chain joins TRBV5-1 and TRBJ1-2; 8 bases line up with TRBD1. Germline-derived CDR1 and CDR2 are SGHRS and YFSETQ. This CDR3 region has 14 residues. Losses at the gene ends were 3 bases for V and 2 bases for J; bases not matched to a gene: 3. The CDR3 protein is CASSSWTGNYGYTF. The CDR3 nucleotides are TGCGCCAGCAGCTCATGGACAGGGAACTATGGCTACACCTTC.

The chain joins TRBV11-2 to TRBJ1-6, with D perhaps TRBD1 (5 bases). The length of the CDR3 is 15 residues. Germline values: CDR1 SGHAT, CDR2 FQNNGV. The germline V and J ends were trimmed by 5 bases and 9 bases, with 17 bases remaining between them. The CDR3 DNA reads TGTGCCAGCAGCCCCGGTTGGGGGGGGACTTCACCCCTCCACTTT. This codes for CASSPGWGGTSPLHF.

This clonotype was counted many times. The chain combines TRBV3-1 with TRBJ2-1; D might be TRBD2 (6 bases). The CDR3 sequence is 18 residues long. Germline CDR1 LGHDT, CDR2 YNNKEL (reference sequence). Trimming pared 5 bases from V and 0 bases from J, leaving 20 bases between. The chain's CDR3 is CASSTTPGTAISYNEQFF. For the CDR3, the DNA is TGTGCCAGCAGCACCACCCCGGGGACTGCTATCTCCTACAATGAGCAGTTCTTC.

The chain uses TRBV6-2 or TRBV6-3 and TRBJ2-2, with TRBD2 as a possible D gene (6 bases). This CDR3 is built from 14 residues. The V end was cut by 7 bases, the J end by 3 bases, with 12 bases between. Germline CDR1 is MNHEY and CDR2 is SVGEGT. Here the CDR3 reads CASKGRLDTGELFF. The CDR3 bases are TGTGCCAGCAAAGGGAGGTTGGACACCGGGGAGCTGTTTTTT.

The chain carries TRBV2 and TRBJ2-1; 11 positions match TRBD2. After removal of 3 bases from V and 6 bases from J, the junction contained 10 bases not matched to a gene. Looked up from germline, CDR1 is SNHLY and CDR2 is FYNNEI. The CDR3 consists of 17 residues. The CDR3 DNA sequence: TGTGCCAGCAGTGAGGACCCCCGACTAGCGGGGCGCAATGAGCAGTTCTTC. It translates to CASSEDPRLAGRNEQFF.

This clonotype was observed a few times. The chain links TRBV5-1 to TRBJ1-1, with 7 bases fitting TRBD1. V was pared by 5 bases and J by 3 bases, with 7 bases of the junction left unmatched. The CDR3 contains 14 residues. The germline V gene encodes CDR1 SGHRS and CDR2 YFSETQ. In nucleotides, the CDR3 is TGCGCCAGCAGTCGACAGGGCCTCTACACTGAAGCTTTCTTT. It yields the protein CASSRQGLYTEAFF.

This clonotype has a count of ten or more. The chain uses TRBV7-2 and TRBJ2-7; TRBD2 might be the D (6 bases). Germline V gene sequence: CDR1 SGHTA, CDR2 FQGNSA. The CDR3 has 13 amino acids. The germline V and J ends were trimmed by 5 bases and 3 bases, with 11 bases remaining between them. The CDR3 region is CASSPGTGYEQYF. CDR3 nucleotides: TGTGCCAGCAGCCCCGGGACTGGCTACGAGCAGTACTTC.

In this sample, this clonotype turned up many times. The chain links TRBV7-9 to TRBJ1-3; D unresolved. Germline CDR1 and CDR2: SEHNR and FQNEAQ (reference sequence). CDR3 length equals 14 residues. Trimming removed 3 bases at V and 2 bases at J, with 8 bases between. Written as DNA, the CDR3 is TGTGCCAGCAGCTTGGGAGGAGCTGGAAACACCATATATTTT. It encodes CASSLGGAGNTIYF.

The rearrangement links TRBV6-1 to TRBJ2-3, with 9 bases matching TRBD2. Germline V gene sequence: CDR1 MNHNS, CDR2 SASEGT. The CDR3 loop spans 17 amino acids. V lost 8 bases and J lost 2; bases outside the gene matches: 14. CDR3: CASSYSGGSTYTDTQYF. The CDR3 DNA reads TGTGCCAGCTCCTACAGCGGGGGGTCCACCTACACAGATACGCAGTATTTT.

The rearrangement uses TRBV29-1 and TRBJ2-5; D not certain. CDR1 is SQVTM and CDR2 is ANQGSEA in the germline V gene. The CDR3 covers 13 residues. The V end lost 4 bases, the J end lost 1 base, and 10 bases lay between the germline ends. For the CDR3, the DNA is TGCAGCGTTGTAGGCCAGTCCCAAGAGACCCAGTACTTC. Translation gives CSVVGQSQETQYF.

V gene TRBV12-3 or TRBV12-4 combines with J gene TRBJ2-2; D not certain. There are 14 residues in the CDR3. Trimming removed 5 bases at V and 4 bases at J, with 11 bases between. The chain's CDR3 is CASSPIPGTGELFF. The CDR3 coding sequence is TGTGCCAGCAGTCCTATCCCGGGCACCGGGGAGCTGTTTTTT.

This clonotype showed up just a few times. The J gene is TRBJ1-3, the V gene TRBV28; D may be TRBD1 (6 bases). The CDR3 length is 15 residues. Germline V CDR1 and CDR2: MDHEN, SYDVKM. V lost 8 bases to trimming and J lost 0 bases, with 14 bases between them. The DNA for the CDR3 is TGTGCCAGCGGGAGGACAGCCGCCTCTGGAAACACCATATATTTT. Protein sequence: CASGRTAASGNTIYF.

The chain has TRBV5-6 and TRBJ2-7; D is unclear. The V and J ends lost 1 base and 7 bases respectively, with 6 bases between them. This CDR3 has 11 residues. Per germline, CDR1 SGHDT and CDR2 YYEEEE. This CDR3 is CASSLRKEQYF. CDR3 nucleotides: TGTGCCAGCAGCTTGCGGAAAGAGCAGTACTTC.

The table lists this clonotype with a few counts. The rearrangement uses TRBV6-6 and TRBJ1-2, with D maybe TRBD1 (5 bases). Germline CDR1 is MNHNY and CDR2 is SVGAGI (reference sequence). Between the trimmed V and J ends, which lost 2 bases and 6 bases, there was a span of 10 bases. CDR3 length: 13 amino acids. CDR3 sequence: CASSYLGLNGYTF. CDR3 coding DNA: TGTGCCAGCAGTTACCTGGGACTGAATGGCTACACCTTC.

This clonotype has a count of ten or more. The rearrangement links TRBV2 to TRBJ1-5; possibly TRBD1 for D (5 bases). Trimming cost V 7 bases and J 1 base, with 8 bases left between them. Germline loops: CDR1 SNHLY, CDR2 FYNNEI. There are 13 residues in the CDR3. The chain's CDR3 is CASKRGSNQPQHF. The CDR3 DNA follows: TGTGCCAGCAAGAGGGGCAGCAATCAGCCCCAGCATTTT.

V is TRBV28 and J is TRBJ1-6; no definite D call. Germline V gene data show CDR1 as MDHEN and CDR2 as SYDVKM. This CDR3 is 15 amino acids long. Trimming pared 4 bases from V and 6 bases from J, leaving 13 bases between. The CDR3 DNA sequence: TGTGCCAGCAGTTCTCCGGGGAGGATTAATTCACCCCTCCACTTT. Protein product: CASSSPGRINSPLHF.